One sample yielded the 21 T cell receptor beta chains listed below, sequenced in a study of T cells in Graves' hyperthyroidism and ophthalmopathy. Amplified TCR beta CDR3 regions came from RNA transcripts. HTBI primers drove first-round RT-PCR of the TCR CDR3. TCRdb reanalysed the multiplex PCR reads using MiXCR and keeps one entry per CDR3 protein. The sample yields a few hundred thousand distinct CDR3 sequences, about 15% seen once. Sequencing input: blood. The origin of the receptors is a woman in her 30s with Graves' hyperthyroidism.

This clonotype was observed many times. The rearrangement uses TRBV30 and TRBJ2-7, with TRBD2 identical over 9 bases. J was trimmed by 3 bases and V by 2 bases; bases with no gene match: 11. Germline V gene lookup returns CDR1 GTSNPN and CDR2 SVGIG (reference sequence). The CDR3 is 16 residues long. As DNA, the CDR3 is TGTGCCTGGAGTTGGCCGGGACTAGCCGGGGGCTACGAGCAGTACTTC. Amino acids: CAWSWPGLAGGYEQYF. The variable domain in full, with the rest retrieved from reference TRBV30 and TRBJ2-7, is SQTIHQWPATLVQPVGSPLSLECTVEGTSNPNLYWYRQAAGRGLQLLFYSVGIGQISSEVPQNLSASRPQDRQFILSSKKLLLSDSGFYLCAWSWPGLAGGYEQYFGPGTRLTVT.

CDR3 bases: TGCGCCAGCAGTCGGGACGCCGATAACAATGAGCAGTTCTTC. Its translation: CASSRDADNNEQFF. The V call is TRBV10-2, the J call TRBJ2-1; D possibly uses TRBD1 or TRBD2 (5 bases each). V lost 5 bases and J 5 bases, leaving 13 bases between the germline ends. Germline V CDR1 and CDR2: WSHSY, SAAADI. CDR3 length: 14 amino acids.

About this clonotype: A much larger clone sits a single nucleotide away, making a read error possible. The missing conserved phenylalanine or tryptophan at the end of this CDR3 makes a read error likely. The genes are TRBV20-1 and TRBJ2-7, with D possibly being TRBD1 or TRBD2 (6 bases each). Germline CDR1 is DFQATT and CDR2 is SNEGSKA (reference sequence). The CDR3 is made up of 15 amino acids. V was cut by 6 bases and J by 3 bases, with 21 bases left in between. The CDR3 DNA sequence: TGCAGTGCGAGGGTGTTAGCGGAACAGGGCTACGAGCAGTACCTC. Its protein product is CSARVLAEQGYEQYL.

This clonotype appeared a few times. The rearrangement links TRBV28 to TRBJ2-3; 12 positions match TRBD2. The CDR3 has 19 amino acids. Germline CDR1 MDHEN, CDR2 SYDVKM. Germline trimming cut 6 bases from V and 2 bases from J; bases unmatched to any gene: 15. The CDR3, as DNA: TGTGCCAGCAGCTCAGCCCACGTGGGACTAGCGGGCTCCACAGATACGCAGTATTTT. Translation gives CASSSAHVGLAGSTDTQYF. Based on the CDR3 plus reference TRBV28 and TRBJ2-3, the full variable domain is DVKVTQSSRYLVKRTGEKVFLECVQDMDHENMFWYRQDPGLGLRLIYFSYDVKMKEKGDIPEGYSVSREKKERFSLILESASTNQTSMYLCASSSAHVGLAGSTDTQYFGPGTRLTVL.

Worth noting for this clonotype: One base away lies a much larger clone, so this may be a sequencing read error. This chain joins TRBV5-1 and TRBJ2-5; TRBD2 aligns across 7 bases. The CDR3 has 16 amino acids. Germline CDR1 SGHRS, CDR2 YFSETQ. Trimming removed 5 bases from V and 1 base from J; junction bases left unmatched: 11. CDR3: CASRSRLAEAQETQYF. Here the CDR3 DNA reads TGCGCCAGCAGATCCAGACTAGCCGAGGCCCAAGAGACCCAGTACTTC.

The chain has TRBV9 and TRBJ2-3; a possible D gene is TRBD2 (6 bases). With 3 bases removed from V and 4 bases from J, the gap between germline ends came to 18 bases. Germline V CDR1 and CDR2: SGDLS, YYNGEE. This CDR3 comprises 16 residues. The DNA of the CDR3 is TGTGCCAGCAGCGCCCCCGGGACTCCATTGGCAGATACGCAGTATTTT. It translates to CASSAPGTPLADTQYF.

The sample holds many counts of this clonotype. The V and J genes are TRBV27 and TRBJ2-4; D not certain. There are 13 residues in the CDR3. V dropped 4 bases and J dropped 9 bases, with 13 bases sitting between them. The V gene's germline CDR1 is MNHEY and CDR2 SMNVEV (reference sequence). DNA for the CDR3: TGTGCCAGCAGTTGGACCCGGGTAGGCATTCAGTACTTC. Its protein product is CASSWTRVGIQYF.

The sample holds one count of this clonotype. The gene calls are TRBV27 and TRBJ2-3; D uncertain. The CDR3 totals 13 residues. Germline-derived CDR1 and CDR2 are MNHEY and SMNVEV (reference sequence). Trimming stripped 3 bases from V and 5 bases from J, with 9 bases between. The CDR3 reads CASSFQRLDTQYF. CDR3 nucleotides: TGTGCCAGCAGTTTCCAGAGGCTAGATACGCAGTATTTT.

The table lists this clonotype with many counts. The genes are TRBV7-2 and TRBJ2-3; D is uncertain. This CDR3 is built from 14 residues. Trimming left V 0 bases short and J 5 bases short, with 9 bases between. Germline CDR1 is SGHTA and CDR2 is FQGNSA. This chain's CDR3 is CASSLAWVGDTQYF. CDR3 DNA: TGTGCCAGCAGCTTAGCCTGGGTGGGAGATACGCAGTATTTT.

The chain combines TRBV4-1 with TRBJ1-4; tentative D call: TRBD1 (6 bases). CDR3 length: 16 residues. Germline V lookup: CDR1 MGHRA, CDR2 YSYEKL. The V gene lost 4 bases and the J gene lost 4 bases, with 16 bases spanning the gap. DNA for the CDR3: TGCGCCAGCAGCCTCCCACCGGGGGGGCGTAATGAAAAACTGTTTTTT. Translation: CASSLPPGGRNEKLFF.

This rearrangement joins TRBV7-3 to TRBJ1-5; the D gene is possibly TRBD1 (5 bases). CDR3 length: 14 residues. CDR1 and CDR2 from the germline V gene are SGHTA and FQGTGA. The V and J ends lost 0 bases and 5 bases respectively, with 8 bases between them. This CDR3 is CASSLTPGDQPQHF. DNA for the CDR3: TGTGCCAGCAGCTTAACCCCGGGGGATCAGCCCCAGCATTTT.

This clonotype was counted many times. V and J are TRBV7-9 and TRBJ2-5; no reliable D call. CDR3 length: 12 residues. CDR1 is SEHNR and CDR2 is FQNEAQ in the germline V gene (reference sequence). The V end lost 5 bases, the J end lost 5 bases, and 9 bases lay between the germline ends. The CDR3 coding sequence is TGTGCCAGCAGCCTTAACCTCGAGACCCAGTACTTC. This encodes CASSLNLETQYF.

As regards this clonotype: Possible read error: a much larger clone is one base away. J is TRBJ2-1 and V is TRBV29-1; 9 positions agree with TRBD1. CDR3 size: 15 residues. Per the germline V gene, CDR1 is SQVTM and CDR2 is ANQGSEA. The trim removed 6 bases at V and 13 bases at J, leaving 19 bases unmatched. The DNA for the CDR3 is TGCAGCGTGGCCCCGGGGACAGGGTTACAAGAGACCCAGTTCTTC. Protein: CSVAPGTGLQETQFF.

A few counts support this clonotype. The CDR3 region is CASSTGPGYTF. Here the CDR3 DNA reads TGTGCCAGCAGCACAGGGCCTGGCTACACCTTC. The chain uses TRBV25-1 and TRBJ1-2, with D possibly TRBD1 on 6 matching bases. CDR1 is MGHDK and CDR2 is SYGVNS in the germline V gene. The CDR3 is 11 residues long. V lost 6 bases and J 7 bases, leaving 9 bases between the germline ends.

This clonotype was picked up many times. The gene calls are TRBV19 and TRBJ1-1; 7 bases are shared with TRBD1. Germline values: CDR1 LNHDA, CDR2 SQIVND (reference sequence). The J segment lost 3 bases and the V segment lost 6 bases, leaving 7 bases of the junction unmatched. CDR3 size: 14 residues. The CDR3 DNA reads TGTGCCAGTAGGACAGGGCGGCTCGACACTGAAGCTTTCTTT. The encoded protein is CASRTGRLDTEAFF.

Concerning this clonotype: It may be a read error: a sequence one base away is much more abundant. The rearrangement links TRBV10-3 to TRBJ1-1; no clear D. CDR3 size: 15 residues. The V gene's germline CDR1 is ENHRY and CDR2 SYGVKD. The DNA of the CDR3 is TGTGCCATCAGTGAGTTCGGTGGTAGGAACACTGTAGCTTTCTTT. Translating it yields CAISEFGGRNTVAFF.

The sample holds a few counts of this clonotype. The V call is TRBV7-3, the J call TRBJ2-7; 8 nucleotides match TRBD2. The V segment lost 3 bases and the J segment 2 bases; nucleotides outside the gene matches: 6. This CDR3 spans 15 amino acids. From germline, CDR1 is SGHTA and CDR2 FQGTGA. The DNA for the CDR3 is TGTGCCAGCAGCTTTTCGGGAGGGGCGGCCTACGAGCAGTACTTC. Its translation: CASSFSGGAAYEQYF.

This clonotype appeared many times. V gene TRBV9 combines with J gene TRBJ1-1, with D hard to call. The ends were cut back, 0 bases at V and 10 bases at J, with 13 bases in the middle. Germline CDR1 is SGDLS and CDR2 is YYNGEE. The CDR3 extends over 13 amino acids. Here the CDR3 reads CASSVGPYTGAFF. CDR3 nucleotide sequence: TGTGCCAGCAGCGTAGGACCCTATACGGGAGCTTTCTTT.

The sample holds many counts of this clonotype. The chain combines TRBV6-1 with TRBJ1-2; 8 bases map to TRBD1. Germline V gene lookup returns CDR1 MNHNS and CDR2 SASEGT. The CDR3 sequence is 20 residues long. V gave up 6 bases and J gave up 7 bases; unmatched junction bases: 28. The CDR3 nucleotides read TGTGCCAGCAGCCAATCTAGCAGGGGGCGCATCGGAAGATCAATAGGTGGCTACACCTTC. The encoded protein is CASSQSSRGRIGRSIGGYTF.

This chain uses TRBV29-1 with TRBJ2-1; D uncertain. CDR3 size: 15 residues. Germline CDR1 is SQVTM and CDR2 is ANQGSEA. Trimming left V 1 base short and J 3 bases short, with 13 bases between. CDR3 DNA: TGCAGCGTTGAAGTTGAAGGGCTTAGCTACAATGAGCAGTTCTTC. Amino acids: CSVEVEGLSYNEQFF.

The V and J genes are TRBV4-3 and TRBJ2-5, with 10 bases identical to TRBD2. The CDR3 has 17 residues. The germline V gene has CDR1 LGHNA and CDR2 YSLEER. After removal of 3 bases from V and 4 bases from J, the junction contained 11 bases not matched to a gene. This CDR3 reads CASSHPLASGSGETQYF. The CDR3, as DNA: TGCGCCAGCAGCCACCCGCTCGCTAGCGGGAGTGGAGAGACCCAGTACTTC.